The next 15 T cell receptor beta chains were all read from a single sample in a study of T cells in Graves' hyperthyroidism and ophthalmopathy. There were TCR beta CDR3 regions amplified from RNA transcripts. HTBI primers were employed in a first-round RT-PCR of the TCR CDR3. One entry per CDR3 protein, called by TCRdb with MiXCR from the multiplex PCR reads. The table lists fewer than 350,000 distinct CDR3 sequences, approximately 18% of them singletons, with approximately 37% in the top ten. The sample taken for sequencing was blood. The receptors here all came from a man aged 50 to 59 with Graves' ophthalmopathy.

This clonotype was observed at least ten times. The genes are TRBV30 and TRBJ2-7, with 8 nucleotides matching TRBD2. Germline lookup yields CDR1 GTSNPN and CDR2 SVGIG (reference sequence). Trimming at V came to 0 bases and at J to 6 bases, leaving 13 bases not matched to a gene. There are 16 residues in the CDR3. The CDR3 sequence is CAWSVLGSGIIGEQYF. The CDR3 DNA follows: TGTGCCTGGAGTGTACTAGGTAGCGGGATCATCGGCGAGCAGTACTTC.

This clonotype was detected a few times. V gene TRBV7-2 combines with J gene TRBJ1-2; D not certain. The germline V gene encodes CDR1 SGHTA and CDR2 FQGNSA. This CDR3 is 13 amino acids long. The V end lost 5 bases, the J end lost 2 bases, and 9 bases lay between the germline ends. The CDR3 protein is CASSLRRNYGYTF. CDR3 coding DNA: TGTGCCAGCAGCCTACGACGGAACTATGGCTACACCTTC.

This clonotype was found a few times. The gene calls are TRBV13 and TRBJ2-5; TRBD2 might be the D (6 bases). Germline-derived CDR1 and CDR2 are PRHDT and FYEKMQ (reference sequence). The V end lost 3 bases, the J end lost 2 bases, and 10 bases lay between the germline ends. The CDR3 consists of 14 residues. The CDR3 here is CASSFLGRQETQYF. In DNA form, the CDR3 reads TGTGCCAGCAGCTTCTTGGGGAGGCAAGAGACCCAGTACTTC. The whole variable domain, remainder taken from reference TRBV13 and TRBJ2-5, is AAGVIQSPRHLIKEKRETATLKCYPIPRHDTVYWYQQGPGQDPQFLISFYEKMQSDKGSIPDRFSAQQFSDYHSELNMSSLELGDSALYFCASSFLGRQETQYFGPGTRLLVL.

This clonotype has a count of ten or more. The V gene is TRBV24-1, the J gene TRBJ2-7, with D possibly being TRBD1 or TRBD2 (5 bases each). Trimming shortened V by 3 bases and J by 1 base, and 12 bases separated the two germline ends. The CDR3 has 15 residues. From germline, CDR1 is KGHDR and CDR2 SFDVKD. The CDR3 region is CATSDPRDGSYEQYF. The CDR3 DNA sequence: TGTGCCACCAGTGATCCTCGGGACGGATCCTACGAGCAGTACTTC.

V and J are TRBV2 and TRBJ2-1; TRBD2 agrees at 12 bases. The CDR3 is 17 amino acids. Germline V gives CDR1 SNHLY, CDR2 FYNNEI. V lost 2 bases and J lost 5; bases outside the gene matches: 7. The CDR3 DNA is TGTGCCAGCAGTGAACTAGCGGGAGGGCCGAGGGACAATGAGCAGTTCTTC. The encoded protein is CASSELAGGPRDNEQFF.

This clonotype was seen ten or more times. The gene calls are TRBV2 and TRBJ2-1, with TRBD2 matching over 10 bases. The CDR3 length is 14 residues. Germline V lookup: CDR1 SNHLY, CDR2 FYNNEI. V lost 4 bases, J lost 8 bases, and 5 bases stayed unmatched. The CDR3 is CASSGLAGADEQFF. The CDR3 DNA sequence: TGTGCCAGCAGTGGCCTAGCGGGAGCCGATGAGCAGTTCTTC.

This clonotype was counted between two and nine times. The chain recombines TRBV28 with TRBJ1-5, with TRBD1 as a possible D gene (6 bases). Germline V lookup: CDR1 MDHEN, CDR2 SYDVKM. V gave up 1 base and J gave up 5 bases, with 12 bases separating them. The CDR3 is 15 residues long. In nucleotides, the CDR3 is TGTGCCAGCAGTTTATCGTCGGGGGCGCATCAGCCCCAGCATTTT. The encoded protein is CASSLSSGAHQPQHF.

This clonotype was picked up many times. The chain is built from TRBV11-2 and TRBJ2-2; D tentatively reads TRBD1 or TRBD2 (5 bases each). CDR1 is SGHAT, CDR2 FQNNGV, per germline. V was shortened by 0 bases and J by 0 bases, with 11 bases between the two germline ends. The CDR3 covers 17 residues. CDR3 DNA sequence: TGTGCCAGCAGCTTAGAGTATGGGGGAACGAACACCGGGGAGCTGTTTTTT. It specifies CASSLEYGGTNTGELFF.

This clonotype has a count of ten or more. The chain employs TRBV3-1 and TRBJ2-5; D not certain. The V end lost 1 base, the J end lost 5 bases, and 14 bases lay between the germline ends. CDR3 length: 15 residues. Germline values: CDR1 LGHDT, CDR2 YNNKEL (reference sequence). The CDR3 loop is CASSQVQVSFETQYF. CDR3 in DNA: TGTGCCAGCAGCCAAGTGCAGGTTTCGTTCGAGACCCAGTACTTC.

This clonotype has just a few counts. The V and J genes are TRBV9 and TRBJ1-2, with D uncertain. The ends were cut back, 2 bases at V and 13 bases at J, with 15 bases in the middle. The CDR3 consists of 12 residues. Germline CDR1 SGDLS, CDR2 YYNGEE. The DNA of the CDR3 is TGTGCCAGCAGCGTTCCAACCCCCATCTGCACCTTC. Its translation is CASSVPTPICTF.

This clonotype was observed a handful of times. The J gene is TRBJ2-5, the V gene TRBV5-1; D is unresolved. CDR3 length: 15 amino acids. The germline V gene encodes CDR1 SGHRS and CDR2 YFSETQ. V lost 1 base and J 4 bases, leaving 14 bases between the germline ends. The CDR3 spells CASSLWSGLRETQYF. CDR3 sequence (DNA): TGCGCCAGCAGCTTGTGGTCTGGGTTGCGAGAGACCCAGTACTTC.

Ten or more counts support this clonotype. The chain carries TRBV5-1 and TRBJ1-2; D is uncertain. V was shortened by 0 bases and J by 0 bases, with 12 bases between the two germline ends. CDR3 length equals 16 residues. Germline-derived CDR1 and CDR2 are SGHRS and YFSETQ. CDR3 sequence: CASSLAAGSTNYGYTF. The CDR3 coding sequence is TGCGCCAGCAGCTTGGCCGCGGGCAGTACTAACTATGGCTACACCTTC. The full variable domain, rest sourced from reference TRBV5-1 and TRBJ1-2, is KAGVTQTPRYLIKTRGQQVTLSCSPISGHRSVSWYQQTPGQGLQFLFEYFSETQRNKGNFPGRFSGRQFSNSRSEMNVSTLELGDSALYLCASSLAAGSTNYGYTFGSGTRLTVV.

This clonotype was counted many times. The V and J genes are TRBV3-1 and TRBJ2-1, with a tentative D call TRBD2 (6 bases). Per germline, CDR1 LGHDT and CDR2 YNNKEL (reference sequence). V lost 2 bases, J lost 12 bases, and 17 bases lay in between. The CDR3 has 14 amino acids. CDR3: CASSQSPLAGGQFF. DNA for the CDR3: TGTGCCAGCAGCCAAAGCCCACTAGCTGGCGGGCAGTTCTTC.

As to this clonotype: A much larger clone is a single base away; this may be a read error. The J gene is TRBJ2-7, the V gene TRBV2; 12 bases are shared with TRBD1. Germline V gives CDR1 SNHLY, CDR2 FYNNEI. J was trimmed by 2 bases and V by 6 bases; bases with no gene match: 2. This CDR3 is 14 amino acids long. The CDR3 DNA reads as TGTGCCAGCAGGGGGACAGGGGGCGCCTACGAGCAGTACTTC. Amino acids: CASRGTGGAYEQYF.

On this clonotype: This may come from a read error, since a much larger clone is one base off. The chain employs TRBV2 and TRBJ2-3; D remains unclear. The CDR3 sequence is 15 residues long. Trimming took 6 bases from V and 4 from J, leaving 17 bases between them. Per the germline V gene, CDR1 is SNHLY and CDR2 is FYNNEI. This chain's CDR3 is CASRFRPQIADTQYF. CDR3 sequence (DNA): TGTGCCAGCAGGTTCCGGCCGCAGATCGCAGATACGCAGTATTTT.